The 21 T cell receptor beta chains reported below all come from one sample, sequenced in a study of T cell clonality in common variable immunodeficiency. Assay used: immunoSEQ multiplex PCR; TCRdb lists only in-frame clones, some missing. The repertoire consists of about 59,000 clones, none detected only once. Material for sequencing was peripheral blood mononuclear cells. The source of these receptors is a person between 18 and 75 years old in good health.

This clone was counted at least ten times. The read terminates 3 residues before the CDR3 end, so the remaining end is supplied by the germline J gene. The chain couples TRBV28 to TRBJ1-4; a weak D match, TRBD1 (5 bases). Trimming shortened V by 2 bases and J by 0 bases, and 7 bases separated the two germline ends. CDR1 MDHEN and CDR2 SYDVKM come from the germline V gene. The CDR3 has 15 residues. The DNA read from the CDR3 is TGTGCCAGCAGTTTAGCGGGGGCAACTAATGAAAAA. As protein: CASSLAGATNEK. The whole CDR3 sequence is CASSLAGATNEKLFF.

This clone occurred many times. The CDR3 reads CASSATPLVTQYF. CDR3 DNA, as far as it was read: TGCGCCAGCAGCGCCACCCCTTTAGTGACC. This sequence joins TRBV5-1 and TRBJ2-5; D not certain. The read terminates 3 residues ahead of where the CDR3 ends, so the germline J gene completes it. In germline, CDR1 is SGHRS, CDR2 YFSETQ. The V and J ends lost 4 bases and 7 bases respectively, with 14 bases between them. The CDR3 consists of 13 residues.

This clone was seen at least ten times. The covered CDR3 bases are TGCAGTGCAAAACATCACTATGGC. This translates into CSAKHHYG. The entire CDR3 reads CSAKHHYGYTF. This chain joins TRBV20-1 and TRBJ1-2; D is uncertain. The read gets to within 3 residues of the CDR3 end, and the germline J gene fills in the rest. From germline, CDR1 is DFQATT and CDR2 SNEGSKA (reference sequence). The CDR3 length is 11 residues. The germline V and J ends were trimmed by 6 bases and 3 bases, with 8 bases remaining between them.

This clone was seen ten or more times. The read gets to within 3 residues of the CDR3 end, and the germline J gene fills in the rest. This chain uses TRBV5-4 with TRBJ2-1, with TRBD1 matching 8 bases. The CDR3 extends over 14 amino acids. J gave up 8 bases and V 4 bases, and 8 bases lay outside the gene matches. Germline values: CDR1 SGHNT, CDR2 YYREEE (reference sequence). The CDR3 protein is CASSPRTGQDEQFF. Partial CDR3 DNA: TGTGCCAGCAGCCCAAGGACAGGGCAGGATGAG.

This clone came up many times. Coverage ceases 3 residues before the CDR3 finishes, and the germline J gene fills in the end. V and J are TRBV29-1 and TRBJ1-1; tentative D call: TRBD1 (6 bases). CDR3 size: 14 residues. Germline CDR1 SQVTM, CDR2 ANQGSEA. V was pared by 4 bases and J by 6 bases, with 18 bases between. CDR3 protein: CSVVHIQGSSEAFF. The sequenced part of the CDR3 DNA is TGCAGCGTTGTCCATATACAGGGTTCTTCTGAA.

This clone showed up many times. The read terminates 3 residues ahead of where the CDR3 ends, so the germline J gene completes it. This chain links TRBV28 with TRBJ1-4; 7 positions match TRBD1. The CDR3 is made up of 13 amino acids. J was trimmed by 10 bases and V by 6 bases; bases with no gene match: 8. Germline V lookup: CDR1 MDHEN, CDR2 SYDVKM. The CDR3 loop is CASSSGGFAKLFF. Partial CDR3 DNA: TGTGCCAGCAGCTCAGGGGGGTTCGCAAAA.

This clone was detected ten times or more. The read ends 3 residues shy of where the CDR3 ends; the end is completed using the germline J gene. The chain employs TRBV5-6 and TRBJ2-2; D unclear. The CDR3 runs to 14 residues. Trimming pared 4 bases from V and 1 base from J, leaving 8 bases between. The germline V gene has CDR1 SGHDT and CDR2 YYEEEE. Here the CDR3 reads CASSAPGNTGELFF. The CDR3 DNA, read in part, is TGTGCCAGCAGCGCACCGGGGAACACCGGGGAG.

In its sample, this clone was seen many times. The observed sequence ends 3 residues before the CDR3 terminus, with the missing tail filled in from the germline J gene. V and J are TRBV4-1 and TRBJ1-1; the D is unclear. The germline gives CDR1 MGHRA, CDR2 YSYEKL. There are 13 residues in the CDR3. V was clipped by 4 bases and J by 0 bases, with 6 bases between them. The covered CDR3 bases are TGCGCCAGCAGCCGAAACATGAACACTGAA. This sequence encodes CASSRNMNTE. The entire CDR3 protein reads CASSRNMNTEAFF.

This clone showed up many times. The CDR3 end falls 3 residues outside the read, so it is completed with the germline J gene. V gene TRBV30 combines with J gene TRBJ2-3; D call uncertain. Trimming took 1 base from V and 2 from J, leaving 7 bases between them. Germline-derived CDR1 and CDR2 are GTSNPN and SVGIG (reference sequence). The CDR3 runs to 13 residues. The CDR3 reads CAWSARLTDTQYF. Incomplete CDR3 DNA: TGTGCCTGGAGTGCGAGACTCACAGATACG.

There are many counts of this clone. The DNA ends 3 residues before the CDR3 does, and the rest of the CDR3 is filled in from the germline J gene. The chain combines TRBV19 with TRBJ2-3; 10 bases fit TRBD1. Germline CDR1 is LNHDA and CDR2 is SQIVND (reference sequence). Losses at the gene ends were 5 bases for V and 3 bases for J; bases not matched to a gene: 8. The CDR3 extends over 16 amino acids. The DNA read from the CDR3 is TGTGCCAGTAGTCCGCGGGGACAGGGGTGGACAGATACG. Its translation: CASSPRGQGWTDT. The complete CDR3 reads CASSPRGQGWTDTQYF.

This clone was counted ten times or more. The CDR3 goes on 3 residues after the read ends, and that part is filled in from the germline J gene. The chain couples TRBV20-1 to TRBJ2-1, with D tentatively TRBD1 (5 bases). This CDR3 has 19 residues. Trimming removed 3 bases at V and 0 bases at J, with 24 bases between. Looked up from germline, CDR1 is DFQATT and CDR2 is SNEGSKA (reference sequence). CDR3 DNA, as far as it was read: TGCAGTGCTAGTGGGTTAAAGGCAAAGGGGCGTTACTCCTACAATGAG. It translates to CSASGLKAKGRYSYNE. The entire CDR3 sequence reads CSASGLKAKGRYSYNEQFF.

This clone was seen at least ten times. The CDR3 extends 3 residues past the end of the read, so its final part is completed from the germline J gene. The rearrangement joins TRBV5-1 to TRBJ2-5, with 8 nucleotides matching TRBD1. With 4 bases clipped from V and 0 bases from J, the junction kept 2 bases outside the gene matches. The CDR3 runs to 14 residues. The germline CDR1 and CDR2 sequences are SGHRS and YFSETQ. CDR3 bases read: TGCGCCAGCAGCATGGACAGGGACCAAGAGACC. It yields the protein CASSMDRDQET. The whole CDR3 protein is CASSMDRDQETQYF.

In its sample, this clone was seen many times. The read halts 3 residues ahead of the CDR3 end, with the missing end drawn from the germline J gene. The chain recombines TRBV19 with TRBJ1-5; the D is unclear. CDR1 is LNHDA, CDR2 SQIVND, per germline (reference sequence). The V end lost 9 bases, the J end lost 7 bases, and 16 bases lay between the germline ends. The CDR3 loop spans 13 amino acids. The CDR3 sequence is CASQRGEGQPQHF. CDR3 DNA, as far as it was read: TGTGCCAGCCAACGCGGGGAGGGACAGCCC.

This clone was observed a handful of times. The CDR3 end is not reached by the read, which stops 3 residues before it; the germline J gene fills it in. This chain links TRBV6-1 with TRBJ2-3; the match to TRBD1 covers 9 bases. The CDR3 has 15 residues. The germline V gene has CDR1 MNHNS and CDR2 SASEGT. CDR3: CASSEGQGSNQPQYF. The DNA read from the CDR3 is TGTGCCAGCAGTGAGGGACAGGGAAGCAATCAGCCG.

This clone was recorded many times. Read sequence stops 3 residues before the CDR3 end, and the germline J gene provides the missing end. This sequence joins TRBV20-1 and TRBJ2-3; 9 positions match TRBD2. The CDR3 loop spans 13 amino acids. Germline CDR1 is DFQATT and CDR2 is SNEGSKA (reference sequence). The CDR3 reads CSAVAGAGETQYF. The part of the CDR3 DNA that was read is TGCAGTGCTGTAGCGGGAGCGGGAGAGACG.

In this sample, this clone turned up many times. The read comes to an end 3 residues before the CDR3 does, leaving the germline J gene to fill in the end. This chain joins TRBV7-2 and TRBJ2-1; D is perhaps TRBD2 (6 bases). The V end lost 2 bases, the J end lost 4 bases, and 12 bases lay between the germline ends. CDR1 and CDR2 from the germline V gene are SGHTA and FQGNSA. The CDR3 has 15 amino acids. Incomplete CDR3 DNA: TGTGCCAGCAGCTTATTGGCGGGGACTTACAATGAG. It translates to CASSLLAGTYNE. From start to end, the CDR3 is CASSLLAGTYNEQFF.

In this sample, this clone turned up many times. The CDR3 here is CASSSSTGNTEAFF. The sequenced part of the CDR3 DNA is TGCGCCAGCAGCTCATCTACAGGGAACACTGAA. This rearrangement joins TRBV5-1 to TRBJ1-1; D is possibly TRBD1 (5 bases). Read data end 3 residues before the CDR3 end; the end is taken from the germline J gene. The CDR3 length is 14 residues. Per the germline V gene, CDR1 is SGHRS and CDR2 is YFSETQ. V was cut by 3 bases and J by 1 base, with 10 bases left in between. The whole variable domain, remainder taken from reference TRBV5-1 and TRBJ1-1, is KAGVTQTPRYLIKTRGQQVTLSCSPISGHRSVSWYQQTPGQGLQFLFEYFSETQRNKGNFPGRFSGRQFSNSRSEMNVSTLELGDSALYLCASSSSTGNTEAFFGQGTRLTVV.

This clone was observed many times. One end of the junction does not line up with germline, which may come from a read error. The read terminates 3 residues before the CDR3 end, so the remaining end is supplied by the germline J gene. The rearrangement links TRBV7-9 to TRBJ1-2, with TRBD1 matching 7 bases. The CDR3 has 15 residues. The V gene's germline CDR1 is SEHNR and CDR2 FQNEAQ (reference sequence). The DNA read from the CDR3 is TGTGCCAGCAGCTTTGGCCGGGACAGTAACGATGGC. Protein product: CASSFGRDSNDG. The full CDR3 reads CASSFGRDSNDGYTF. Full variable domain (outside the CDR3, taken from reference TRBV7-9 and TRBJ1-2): DTGVSQNPRHKITKRGQNVTFRCDPISEHNRLYWYRQTLGQGPEFLTYFQNEAQLEKSRLLSDRFSAERPKGSFSTLEIQRTEQGDSAMYLCASSFGRDSNDGYTFGSGTRLTVV.

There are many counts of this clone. CDR3 loop: CASSLSLVGGYGYTF. The CDR3 DNA, read in part, is TGTGCCAGCAGTTTATCCCTTGTAGGGGGCTATGGC. V usage is TRBV28 and J usage is TRBJ1-2; perhaps TRBD1 as D (6 bases). The read falls 3 residues short of the CDR3 end, and the missing part is taken from the germline J gene. CDR1 and CDR2 from the germline V gene are MDHEN and SYDVKM. The length of the CDR3 is 15 residues. The germline V and J ends were trimmed by 1 base and 4 bases, with 13 bases remaining between them.

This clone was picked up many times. The CDR3 bases that were read are TGCAGTGCTGGCGACAGGGACTATGGC. Translated, it gives CSAGDRDYG. The CDR3 in full is CSAGDRDYGYTF. This chain links TRBV20-1 with TRBJ1-2; the match to TRBD1 covers 7 bases. The read comes to an end 3 residues before the CDR3 does, leaving the germline J gene to fill in the end. CDR3 length: 12 residues. The germline CDR1 and CDR2 sequences are DFQATT and SNEGSKA (reference sequence). V lost 5 bases to trimming and J lost 3 bases; unmatched junction nucleotides: 3.

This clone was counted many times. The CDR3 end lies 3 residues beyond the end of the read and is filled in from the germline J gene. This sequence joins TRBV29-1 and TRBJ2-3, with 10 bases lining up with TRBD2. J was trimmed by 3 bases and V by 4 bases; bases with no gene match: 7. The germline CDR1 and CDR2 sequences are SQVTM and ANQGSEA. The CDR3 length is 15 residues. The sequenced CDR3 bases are TGCAGCGTTGGGGCTAGCGGGAGAAGTACAGATACG. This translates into CSVGASGRSTDT. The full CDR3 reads CSVGASGRSTDTQYF.